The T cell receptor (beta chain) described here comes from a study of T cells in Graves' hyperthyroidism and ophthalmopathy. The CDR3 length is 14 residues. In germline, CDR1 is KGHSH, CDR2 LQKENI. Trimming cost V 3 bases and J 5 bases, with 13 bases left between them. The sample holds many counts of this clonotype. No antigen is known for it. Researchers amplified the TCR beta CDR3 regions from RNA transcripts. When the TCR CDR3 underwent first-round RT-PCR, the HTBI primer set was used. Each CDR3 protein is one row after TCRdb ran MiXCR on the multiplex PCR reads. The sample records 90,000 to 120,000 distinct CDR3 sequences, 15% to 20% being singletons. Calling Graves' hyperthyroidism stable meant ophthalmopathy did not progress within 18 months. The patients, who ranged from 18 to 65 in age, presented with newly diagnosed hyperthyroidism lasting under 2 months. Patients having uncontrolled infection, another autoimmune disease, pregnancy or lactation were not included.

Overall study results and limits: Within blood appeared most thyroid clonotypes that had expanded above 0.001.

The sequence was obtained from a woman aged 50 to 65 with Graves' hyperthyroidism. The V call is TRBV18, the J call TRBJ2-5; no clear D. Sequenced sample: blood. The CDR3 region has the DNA TGTGCCAGCTCACCTTCTCTATCGATGGAGACCCAGTACTTC. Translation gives CASSPSLSMETQYF.